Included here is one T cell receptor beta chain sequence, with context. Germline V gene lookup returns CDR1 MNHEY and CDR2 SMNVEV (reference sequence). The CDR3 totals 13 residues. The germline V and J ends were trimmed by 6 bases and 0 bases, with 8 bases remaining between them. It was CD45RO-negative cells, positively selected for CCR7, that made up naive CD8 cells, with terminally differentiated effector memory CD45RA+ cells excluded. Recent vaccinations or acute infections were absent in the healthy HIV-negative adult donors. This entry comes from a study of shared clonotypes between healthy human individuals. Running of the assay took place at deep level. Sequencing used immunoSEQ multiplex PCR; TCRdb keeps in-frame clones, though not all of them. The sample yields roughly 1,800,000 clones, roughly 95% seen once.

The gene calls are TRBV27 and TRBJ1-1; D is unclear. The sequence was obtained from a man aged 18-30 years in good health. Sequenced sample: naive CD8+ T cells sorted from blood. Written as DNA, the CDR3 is TGTGCCAGCAGGTCAGAAATGAACACTGAAGCTTTCTTT. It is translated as CASRSEMNTEAFF.